This is a list of T cell receptor beta chains from one sample in a study of blood T cell repertoires in COVID-19. Assay: immunoSEQ multiplex PCR; the TCRdb copy retains only in-frame clones and omits some. The sample lists around 300,000 clones, around 89% occurring once. Sample: PBMCs or T cells enriched from blood (not recorded which). The receptors shown here come from a woman younger than 35 who had recovered from COVID-19. CDR3s include the opening cysteine and the closing phenylalanine or tryptophan. A D gene is named only where the DNA matches it firmly.

v_call,j_call,d_call,cdr3_nt,cdr3_aa
TRBV23-1,TRBJ1-5,TRBD1,TGCGCCAGCAGGAGGACAGGGGGGTGTCAGCCCCAGCATTTT,CASRRTGGCQPQHF
TRBV27,TRBJ1-1,-,TGTGCCAGCAGTTTAGAGGGGAACACTGAAGCTTTCTTT,CASSLEGNTEAFF
TRBV5-1,TRBJ1-1,-,TGCGCCAGCAGTTGGAGGGGCGAAGCTTTCTTT,CASSWRGEAFF
TRBV19,TRBJ1-5,-,TGTGCCAGTAGAGGGGTTGTGGAGTGGGATCAGCCCCAGCATTTT,CASRGVVEWDQPQHF
TRBV9,TRBJ2-5,TRBD2,TGTGCCAGCAGCCCCCAAGTAGGCGGGGGGCAAGAGACCCAGTACTTC,CASSPQVGGGQETQYF
TRBV5-1,TRBJ1-2,TRBD1,TGCGCCAGCAGCTTGTCAGGGGGCGAGTATGGCTACACCTTC,CASSLSGGEYGYTF
TRBV5-4,TRBJ2-4,-,TGTGCCAGCAGCTACAGGGAGAACTTCAAAAACATTCAGTACTTC,CASSYRENFKNIQYF
TRBV6-5,TRBJ1-6,TRBD1,TGTGCCAGTCACAGGGGGGATTCTTCACCCCTCCACTTT,CASHRGDSSPLHF
TRBV3-1/TRBV3-2,TRBJ1-2,TRBD1,TGTGCCAGCAGCCAAGTTAGCCGTGGGACAGCCGCAAATTATGGCTACACCTTC,CASSQVSRGTAANYGYTF
TRBV9,TRBJ1-4,-,TGTGCCAGCAGTGGTACGTCGGGTATTAATGAAAAACTGTTTTTT,CASSGTSGINEKLFF
TRBV18,TRBJ2-7,-,TGTGCCAGCTCACCGATAAGACAGGAATTAACTTCCGAGCAGTACTTC,CASSPIRQELTSEQYF
TRBV9,TRBJ2-3,-,TGTGCCAGCAGCCCGGGGGGCCGTAGCACAGATACGCAGTATTTT,CASSPGGRSTDTQYF
TRBV7-9,TRBJ2-1,TRBD1,TGTGCCAGCAGCCCGACAGGGGGCTACAATGAGCAGTTCTTC,CASSPTGGYNEQFF
TRBV5-1,TRBJ2-5,TRBD1,TGCGCCAGCAGCAGAGAGACAGGGGTCGTGGAGACCCAGTACTTC,CASSRETGVVETQYF
TRBV7-9,TRBJ2-7,TRBD1,TGTGCCAGCAGCTTAGTCCAGGGGGCGGGGAACGAGCAGTACTTC,CASSLVQGAGNEQYF
TRBV19,TRBJ1-2,TRBD1,TGTGCCAGTAGACCCGGGACAGGGGTCTATGGCTACACCTTC,CASRPGTGVYGYTF
TRBV7-9,TRBJ1-1,TRBD1,TGTGCCAGCAGCTTCCGGGACAGGGGAGAGGTGGCTTTCTTT,CASSFRDRGEVAFF
TRBV7-9,TRBJ1-1,-,TGTGCCAGCAGCCCCGGACAGTTTCTCACTGAAGCTTTCTTT,CASSPGQFLTEAFF